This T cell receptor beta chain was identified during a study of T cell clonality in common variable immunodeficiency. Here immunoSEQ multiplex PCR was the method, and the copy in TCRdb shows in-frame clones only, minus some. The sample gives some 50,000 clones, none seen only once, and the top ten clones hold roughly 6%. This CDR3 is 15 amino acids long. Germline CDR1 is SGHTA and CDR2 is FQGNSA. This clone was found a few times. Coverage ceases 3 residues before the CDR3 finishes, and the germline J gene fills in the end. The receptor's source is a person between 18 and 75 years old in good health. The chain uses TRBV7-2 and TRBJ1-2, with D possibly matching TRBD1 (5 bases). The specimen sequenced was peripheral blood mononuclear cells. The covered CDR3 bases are TGTGCCAGCAGCTTGACCCCGGGACTAGCGGGTGAC. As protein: CASSLTPGLAGD. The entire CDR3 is CASSLTPGLAGDYTF. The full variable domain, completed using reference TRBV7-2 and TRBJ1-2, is GAGVSQSPSNKVTEKGKDVELRCDPISGHTALYWYRQSLGQGLEFLIYFQGNSAPDKSGLPSDRFSAERTGGSVSTLTIQRTQQEDSAVYLCASSLTPGLAGDYTFGSGTRLTVV.